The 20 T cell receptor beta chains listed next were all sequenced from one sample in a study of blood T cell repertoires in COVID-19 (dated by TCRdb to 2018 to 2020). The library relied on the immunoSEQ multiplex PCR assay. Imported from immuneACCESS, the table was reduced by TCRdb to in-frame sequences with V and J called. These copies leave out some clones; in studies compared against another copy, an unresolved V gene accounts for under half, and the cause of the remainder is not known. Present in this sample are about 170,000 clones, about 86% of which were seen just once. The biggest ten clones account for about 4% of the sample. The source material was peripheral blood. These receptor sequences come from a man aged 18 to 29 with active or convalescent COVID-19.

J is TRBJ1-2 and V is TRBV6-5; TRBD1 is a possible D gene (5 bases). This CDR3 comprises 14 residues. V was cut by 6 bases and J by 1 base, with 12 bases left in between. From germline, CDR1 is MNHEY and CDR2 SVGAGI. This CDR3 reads CASSLTVVNYGYTF. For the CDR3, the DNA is TGTGCCAGCAGCCTGACAGTTGTTAACTATGGCTACACCTTC.

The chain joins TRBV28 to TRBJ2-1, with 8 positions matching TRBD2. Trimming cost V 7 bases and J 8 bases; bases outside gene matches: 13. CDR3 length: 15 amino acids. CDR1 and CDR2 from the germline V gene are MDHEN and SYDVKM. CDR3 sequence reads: CASTPTLKRGHEQFF. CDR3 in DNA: TGTGCCAGCACTCCCACCCTAAAGCGGGGGCATGAGCAGTTCTTC.

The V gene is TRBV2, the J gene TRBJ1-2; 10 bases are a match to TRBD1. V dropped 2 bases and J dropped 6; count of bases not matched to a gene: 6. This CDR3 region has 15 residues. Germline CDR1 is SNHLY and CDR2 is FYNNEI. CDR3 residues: CASSEISGQGHGYTF. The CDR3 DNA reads TGTGCCAGCAGTGAAATATCGGGACAGGGGCATGGCTACACCTTC.

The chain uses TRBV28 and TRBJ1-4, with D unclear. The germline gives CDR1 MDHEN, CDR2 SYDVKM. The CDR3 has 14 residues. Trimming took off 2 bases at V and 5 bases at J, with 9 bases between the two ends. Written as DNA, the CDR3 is TGTGCCAGCAGTTTAGACTCATTCAATGAAAAACTGTTTTTT. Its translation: CASSLDSFNEKLFF. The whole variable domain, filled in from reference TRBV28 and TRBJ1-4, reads DVKVTQSSRYLVKRTGEKVFLECVQDMDHENMFWYRQDPGLGLRLIYFSYDVKMKEKGDIPEGYSVSREKKERFSLILESASTNQTSMYLCASSLDSFNEKLFFGSGTQLSVL.

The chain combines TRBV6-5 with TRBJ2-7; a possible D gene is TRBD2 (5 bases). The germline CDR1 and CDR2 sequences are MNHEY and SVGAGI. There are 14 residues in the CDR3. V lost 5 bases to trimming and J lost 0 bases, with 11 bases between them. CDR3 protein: CASSPASYSYEQYF. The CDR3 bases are TGTGCCAGCAGTCCCGCTAGCTACTCCTACGAGCAGTACTTC.

The CDR3, as DNA: TGTGCCAGCAGTTTAGCCGACAGGGTCCGTGGCTACACCTTC. Translating it yields CASSLADRVRGYTF. This sequence joins TRBV28 and TRBJ1-2; 7 bases are shared with TRBD1. Trimming cost V 2 bases and J 7 bases; bases outside gene matches: 7. The CDR3 is 14 amino acids. The V gene's germline CDR1 is MDHEN and CDR2 SYDVKM.

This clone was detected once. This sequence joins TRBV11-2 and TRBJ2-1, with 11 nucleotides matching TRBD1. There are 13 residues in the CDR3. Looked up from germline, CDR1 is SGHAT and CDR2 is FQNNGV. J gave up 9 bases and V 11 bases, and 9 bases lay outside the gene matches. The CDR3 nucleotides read TGTGCCGAGCCCCGGGGACAGGGGGGTGAGCAGTTCTTC. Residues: CAEPRGQGGEQFF.

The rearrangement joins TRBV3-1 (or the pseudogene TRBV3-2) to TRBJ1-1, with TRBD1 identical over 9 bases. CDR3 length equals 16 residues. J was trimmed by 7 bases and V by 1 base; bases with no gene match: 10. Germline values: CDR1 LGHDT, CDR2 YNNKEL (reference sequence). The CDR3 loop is CASSQAGTGGKGEAFF. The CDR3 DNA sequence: TGTGCCAGCAGCCAAGCGGGCACAGGGGGCAAAGGTGAAGCTTTCTTT.

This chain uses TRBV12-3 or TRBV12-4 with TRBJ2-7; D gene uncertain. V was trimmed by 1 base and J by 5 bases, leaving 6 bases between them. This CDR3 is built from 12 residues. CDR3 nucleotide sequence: TGTGCCAGCAGTTTAGGTATCCACGAGCAGTACGTC. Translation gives CASSLGIHEQYV.

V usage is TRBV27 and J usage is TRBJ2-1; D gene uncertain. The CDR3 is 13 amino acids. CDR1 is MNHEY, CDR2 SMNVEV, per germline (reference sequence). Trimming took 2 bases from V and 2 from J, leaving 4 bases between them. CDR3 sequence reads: CASSLQTYNEQFF. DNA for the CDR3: TGTGCCAGCAGTTTACAAACCTACAATGAGCAGTTCTTC.

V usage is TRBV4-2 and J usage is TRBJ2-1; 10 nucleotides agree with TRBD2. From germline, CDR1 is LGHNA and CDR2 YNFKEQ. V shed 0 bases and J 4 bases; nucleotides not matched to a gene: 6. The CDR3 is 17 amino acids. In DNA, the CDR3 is TGTGCCAGCAGCCAAGAATGGCTAGCGGGAGCGTACAATGAGCAGTTCTTC. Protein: CASSQEWLAGAYNEQFF.

The CDR3: CATTFRRNYGYTF. The DNA of the CDR3 is TGTGCCACAACTTTCAGGCGAAACTATGGCTACACCTTC. V is TRBV28 and J is TRBJ1-2; no reliable D call. The ends were cut back, 10 bases at V and 2 bases at J, with 14 bases in the middle. Germline V gives CDR1 MDHEN, CDR2 SYDVKM. The CDR3 is 13 residues long.

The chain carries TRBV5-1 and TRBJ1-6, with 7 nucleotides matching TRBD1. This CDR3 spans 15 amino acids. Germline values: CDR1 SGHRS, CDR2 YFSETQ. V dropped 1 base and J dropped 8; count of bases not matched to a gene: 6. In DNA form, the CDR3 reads TGCGCCAGCAGCTTGAGTGCCAGGGGGGATTCACCCCTCCACTTT. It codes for CASSLSARGDSPLHF. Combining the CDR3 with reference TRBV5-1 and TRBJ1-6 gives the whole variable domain KAGVTQTPRYLIKTRGQQVTLSCSPISGHRSVSWYQQTPGQGLQFLFEYFSETQRNKGNFPGRFSGRQFSNSRSEMNVSTLELGDSALYLCASSLSARGDSPLHFGNGTRLTVT.

The CDR3 coding sequence is TGTGCCAGCAGCTGGCCGAGGGGCTACACCTTC. Its protein product is CASSWPRGYTF. The chain joins TRBV21-1 to TRBJ1-2. TRBV21-1 is marked as a pseudogene. CDR3 size: 11 residues.

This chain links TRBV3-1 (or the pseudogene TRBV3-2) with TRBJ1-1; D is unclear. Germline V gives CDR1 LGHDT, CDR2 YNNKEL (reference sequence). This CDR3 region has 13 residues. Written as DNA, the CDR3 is TGTGTCACAAAGGCGGCAGACCGCACTGAAGCTTTCTTT. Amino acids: CVTKAADRTEAFF.

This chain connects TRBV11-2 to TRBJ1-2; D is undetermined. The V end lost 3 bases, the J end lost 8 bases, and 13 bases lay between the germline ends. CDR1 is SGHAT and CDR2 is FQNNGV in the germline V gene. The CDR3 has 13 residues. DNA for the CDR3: TGTGCCAGCAGCTTCACTGGGGAGGAGGGCTACACCTTC. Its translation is CASSFTGEEGYTF.

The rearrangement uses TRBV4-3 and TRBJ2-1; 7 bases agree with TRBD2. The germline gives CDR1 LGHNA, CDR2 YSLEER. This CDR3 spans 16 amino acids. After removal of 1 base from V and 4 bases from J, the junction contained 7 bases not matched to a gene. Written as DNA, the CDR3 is TGCGCCAGCAGCCAAGTTGCGGGAGTTGGGTACAATGAGCAGTTCTTC. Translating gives CASSQVAGVGYNEQFF.

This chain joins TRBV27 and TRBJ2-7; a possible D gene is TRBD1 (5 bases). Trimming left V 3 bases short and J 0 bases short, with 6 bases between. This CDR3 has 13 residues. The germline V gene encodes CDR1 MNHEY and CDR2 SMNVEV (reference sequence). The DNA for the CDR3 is TGTGCCAGCAGTTTTGACAGCTCCTACGAGCAGTACTTC. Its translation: CASSFDSSYEQYF.

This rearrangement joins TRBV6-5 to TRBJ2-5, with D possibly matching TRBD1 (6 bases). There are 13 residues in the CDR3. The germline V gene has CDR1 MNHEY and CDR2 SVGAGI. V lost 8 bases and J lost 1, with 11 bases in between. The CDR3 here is CASQRTVQETQYF. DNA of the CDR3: TGTGCCAGCCAGAGGACAGTCCAAGAGACCCAGTACTTC.

The CDR3 DNA reads TGTGCCAGCAGCGAAGGGGGAGCGACCTTTCAGCCCCAGCATTTT. This codes for CASSEGGATFQPQHF. This sequence joins TRBV5-5 and TRBJ1-5; D is perhaps TRBD1 (6 bases). V was pared by 4 bases and J by 6 bases, with 17 bases between. CDR1 is SGHKS and CDR2 is YYEKEE in the germline V gene (reference sequence). The CDR3 length is 15 residues.